These T cell receptor beta chains were read from a single sample in a study of CD8+ T cells in alopecia areata. Using immunoSEQ multiplex PCR, the repertoire was profiled, and TCRdb retains in-frame clones only, with some absent. The repertoire holds 100,000 to 150,000 clones, with 45% to 50% as singletons. The sequenced sample consisted of NKG2D-low CD8+ T cells sorted from blood. The receptor source for this set is a human donor with alopecia areata. The conserved cysteine and the conserved F or W are not part of the CDR3 here.

j_call,v_call,cdr3_aa
TRBJ2-7,TRBV11-2,ASSYSGLYEQY
TRBJ2-3,TRBV28,ASSPTSGSTDTQY
TRBJ2-1,TRBV11-2,ASSPYDPNEQF
TRBJ1-2,TRBV2,ASGGSVNYGYT
TRBJ2-7,TRBV27,ASRVIGGNYEQY
TRBJ2-3,TRBV27,ASSSPRDTQY
TRBJ1-6,TRBV27,ASSFESNSPLH
TRBJ2-1,TRBV5-1,ASSADSGNEQF
TRBJ2-7,TRBV6-5,ASSDDREFNEQY
TRBJ2-2,TRBV27,ASNSAAQNGELF
TRBJ2-7,TRBV30,AWSVGWDTTYEQY
TRBJ2-7,TRBV7-9,ASRQDSHEQY
TRBJ2-1,TRBV9,ASSPGAGGNEQF
TRBJ2-6,TRBV11-2,ASLTPGANVLT
TRBJ2-5,TRBV30,AWSYLGENQETQY